A selection of T cell receptor beta chains follows, all from one sample in a study of cytomegalovirus exposure and HLA in healthy donors. Produced via immunoSEQ multiplex PCR; TCRdb's table is partial and in-frame only. The profile shows over 45,000 clones, about 88% of them singletons. Sequenced sample: PBMCs. These receptors all stem from a man aged 18-30 years in good health and CMV-seronegative. CDR3s include the opening cysteine and the closing phenylalanine or tryptophan. Each record gives: J gene, V gene, CDR3 protein.

j_call: TRBJ2-3
v_call: TRBV29-1
cdr3_aa: CSVEGGRTDTQYF

j_call: TRBJ2-7
v_call: TRBV7-9
cdr3_aa: CASSLSRLAGSEQYF

j_call: TRBJ1-5
v_call: TRBV6-5
cdr3_aa: CASGRNQPQHF

j_call: TRBJ1-5
v_call: TRBV4-2
cdr3_aa: CASSQAGSRRLYQPQHF

j_call: TRBJ2-3
v_call: TRBV15
cdr3_aa: CATSRDWASGVTDTQYF

j_call: TRBJ2-3
v_call: TRBV4-3
cdr3_aa: CASSQDRGAGGRTDTQYF

j_call: TRBJ1-1
v_call: TRBV5-1
cdr3_aa: CASSLQGALDSEAFF

j_call: TRBJ2-1
v_call: TRBV9
cdr3_aa: CASSVVPSGSNEQFF

j_call: TRBJ2-2
v_call: TRBV2
cdr3_aa: CASRWDMGTGELFF

j_call: TRBJ2-1
v_call: TRBV2
cdr3_aa: CASSERRTGYNEQFF

j_call: TRBJ2-7
v_call: TRBV18
cdr3_aa: CASSPGLAYEQYF

j_call: TRBJ2-1
v_call: TRBV7-9
cdr3_aa: CASSLAAEQFF

j_call: TRBJ2-4
v_call: TRBV11-2
cdr3_aa: CASSGRLAGGSKNIQYF

j_call: TRBJ2-7
v_call: TRBV9
cdr3_aa: CASSVGTAGTYYEQYF

j_call: TRBJ2-1
v_call: TRBV2
cdr3_aa: CASADWTSGLYNEQFF

j_call: TRBJ2-3
v_call: TRBV29-1
cdr3_aa: CSGPPTQYF

j_call: TRBJ2-7
v_call: TRBV27
cdr3_aa: CASSSSYEQYF

j_call: TRBJ2-1
v_call: TRBV5-4
cdr3_aa: CASSYSGLVVNEQFF